This T cell receptor beta chain appears in the sequencing data of a study of T cell responses to AZD1222 COVID-19 vaccine. CDR1 is MNHNS, CDR2 SASEGT, per germline. V lost 2 bases, J lost 4 bases, and 14 bases lay in between. This CDR3 comprises 15 residues. Broader study findings: Regions left unmutated in variants are reportedly the target of nearly half of spike-specific TCRs.

Note on this clone: Its antigen is unknown.

Sequencing used immunoSEQ multiplex PCR; TCRdb keeps in-frame clones, though not all of them. In the table there are some 170,000 clones, 85% to 90% of which are singletons. This specimen consisted of peripheral blood, obtained on day 0 of AZD1222 vaccination. The sequence was collected from an adult in good health. The chain is built from TRBV6-1 and TRBJ1-2; tentative D call: TRBD1 (5 bases). The CDR3 DNA follows: TGTGCCAGCAGTGAACAGGGTGGAGCTAGCTATGGCTACACCTTC. Protein product: CASSEQGGASYGYTF.